The entry below gives a single T cell receptor beta chain sequence along with its context. Its antigen is as yet unknown. This sample is part of a study of cytomegalovirus exposure and HLA in healthy donors. The primer mix had 60 Vbeta and 13 Jbeta primers. The data were produced by immunoSEQ multiplex PCR, yet TCRdb's version contains in-frame clones alone and is incomplete. The sample holds around 130,000 clones; 84% are singletons and the top ten take less than 3%. Study-wide points: In vitro testing confirmed a few CMV-associated chains as specific for CMV antigens. Further analysis, carried out later, found HLA-associated TCR beta chains more clonally expanded than equally common other chains. In terms of immune exposure information, only CMV serostatus was available.

CDR1 and CDR2 (germline): LNHDA, SQIVND (reference sequence). V trimming: 1 base; J trimming: 4 bases; junction bases outside the gene matches: 2. The CDR3 contains 14 residues. The sequenced sample was PBMCs. This chain links TRBV19 with TRBJ2-5, with 8 bases that match TRBD2. This sequence originates from a man aged 50-60 years in good health and CMV-seronegative. CDR3 sequence reads: CASSIGLAGETQYF. The CDR3 region has the DNA TGTGCCAGTAGTATAGGCCTAGCGGGAGAGACCCAGTACTTC.